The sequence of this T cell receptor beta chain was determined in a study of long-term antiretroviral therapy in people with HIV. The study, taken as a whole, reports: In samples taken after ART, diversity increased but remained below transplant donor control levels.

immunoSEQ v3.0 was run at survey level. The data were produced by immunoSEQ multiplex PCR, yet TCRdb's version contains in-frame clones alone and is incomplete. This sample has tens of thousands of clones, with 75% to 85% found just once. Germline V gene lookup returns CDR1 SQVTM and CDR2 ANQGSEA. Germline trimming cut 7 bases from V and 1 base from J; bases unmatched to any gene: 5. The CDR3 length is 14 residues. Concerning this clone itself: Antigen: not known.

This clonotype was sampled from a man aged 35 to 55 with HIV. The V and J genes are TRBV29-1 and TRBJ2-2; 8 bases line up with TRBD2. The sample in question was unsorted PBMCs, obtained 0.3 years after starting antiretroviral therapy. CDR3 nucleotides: TGCAGCGCCGACGGGGGGGGGAACACCGGGGAGCTGTTTTTT. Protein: CSADGGGNTGELFF.